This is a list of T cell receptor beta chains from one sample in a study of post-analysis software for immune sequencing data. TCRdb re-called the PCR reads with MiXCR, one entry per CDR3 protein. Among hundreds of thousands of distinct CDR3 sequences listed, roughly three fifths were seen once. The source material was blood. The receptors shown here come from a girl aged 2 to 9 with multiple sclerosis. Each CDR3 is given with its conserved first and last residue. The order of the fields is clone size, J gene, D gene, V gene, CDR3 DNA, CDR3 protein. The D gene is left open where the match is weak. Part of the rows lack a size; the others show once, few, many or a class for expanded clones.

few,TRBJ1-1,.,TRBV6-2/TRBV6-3,TGTGCCAGCAGTTGGTTAGGGGGGACTGAAGCTTTCTTT,CASSWLGGTEAFF
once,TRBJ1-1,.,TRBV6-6,TGTGCCAGCATTCTTGGGGCCACATTGAACACTGAAGCTTTCTTT,CASILGATLNTEAFF
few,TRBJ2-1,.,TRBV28,TGTGCCAGCAGCTTTATAGCAAGGGTACATGAGCAGTTCTTC,CASSFIARVHEQFF
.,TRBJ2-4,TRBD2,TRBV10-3,TGTGCCATCAGTGAGTCGAGGCTAGCGGACATTCAGTACTTC,CAISESRLADIQYF
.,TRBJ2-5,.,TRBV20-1,TGCAGTGCTAGAGAGGCGATAACAGGGACAGAGACCCAGTACTTC,CSAREAITGTETQYF
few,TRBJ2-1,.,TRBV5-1,TGCGCCAGCAGCCCCGCGATAGCGGAAACCTACAATGAGCAGTTCTTC,CASSPAIAETYNEQFF
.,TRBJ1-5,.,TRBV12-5,TGTGCTAGTGGTTTGGGGGCGGGCAATCAGCCCCAGCATTTT,CASGLGAGNQPQHF
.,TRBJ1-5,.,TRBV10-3,TGTGCCATCAGTGATGAGGGCTCCAGCAATCAGCCCCAGCATTTT,CAISDEGSSNQPQHF
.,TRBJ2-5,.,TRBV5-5,TGTGCCAGCAGCTTGGAGCACTGGGAGACCCCGTACTTC,CASSLEHWETPYF
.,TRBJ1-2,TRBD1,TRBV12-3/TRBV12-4,TGTGCCAGCAGTTTGAGGACAGGGTACTATGGCTACACCTTC,CASSLRTGYYGYTF
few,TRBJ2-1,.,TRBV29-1,TGCAGCGTTTCAGGCAGGGTGATTCACAATGAGCAGTTCTTC,CSVSGRVIHNEQFF
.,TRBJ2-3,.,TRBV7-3,TGTGCCAGCAGCCCCCCGGCGGCTAGCACAGATACGCAGTATTTT,CASSPPAASTDTQYF
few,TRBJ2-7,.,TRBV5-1,TGCGCCAGCAGCCCTCGGGACTCCTACGAGCAGTACTTC,CASSPRDSYEQYF
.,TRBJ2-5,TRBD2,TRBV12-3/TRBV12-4,TGTGCCAGCAGTCGACTAGCGGCGTACCAAGAGACCCAGTACTTC,CASSRLAAYQETQYF
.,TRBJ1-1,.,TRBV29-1,TGCAGCGGGGGTCTTACATTGAACACTGAAGCTTTCTTT,CSGGLTLNTEAFF
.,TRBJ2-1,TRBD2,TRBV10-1,TGCGCCAGCGGGGGTACTAGCGGGAGAATCAATGAGCAGTTCTTC,CASGGTSGRINEQFF
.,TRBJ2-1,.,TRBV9,TGTGCCAGCAGCGTAGAGGGGGACGGGATGAATGAGCAGTTCTTC,CASSVEGDGMNEQFF